Given below is one T cell receptor (beta chain) in context. As yet, its antigen is unknown. Terminally differentiated effector memory CD45RA+ cells were left out of the naive CD8 fraction, which was CD45RO-negative and positively selected for CCR7. The source of the sample is a study of shared clonotypes between healthy human individuals. Overall study results and limits: All-four-donor shared clonotypes had higher generation probabilities than non-shared clonotypes did. Roughly 5% of naive CD4 clonotypes were shared across four donors.

An approximately 220 ng quantity of DNA, approximately 29,000 T cell genomes, went into the sorted-subset replicate PCRs. Source study methods: ImmunoSEQ only sent back junction sequences with no quality scores, so filtering was done differently. Measured with immunoSEQ multiplex PCR; TCRdb has only the in-frame clones, and not every one. V, J and clone size derive from that table, while D and trimming were established from the DNA sequence. The sample has millions of clones; approximately 94% are singletons. Specimen: naive CD8+ T cells sorted from blood. The sequence derives from a man aged 18 to 29 in good health.

CDR3 protein: CSVEAGGGTDTQYF. The CDR3 DNA follows: TGCAGCGTTGAAGCCGGGGGGGGCACAGATACGCAGTATTTT. The J gene is TRBJ2-3, the V gene TRBV29-1, with 8 bases lining up with TRBD2. Germline loops: CDR1 SQVTM, CDR2 ANQGSEA. Trimming removed 1 base from V and 1 base from J; junction bases left unmatched: 1. The CDR3 extends over 14 amino acids.